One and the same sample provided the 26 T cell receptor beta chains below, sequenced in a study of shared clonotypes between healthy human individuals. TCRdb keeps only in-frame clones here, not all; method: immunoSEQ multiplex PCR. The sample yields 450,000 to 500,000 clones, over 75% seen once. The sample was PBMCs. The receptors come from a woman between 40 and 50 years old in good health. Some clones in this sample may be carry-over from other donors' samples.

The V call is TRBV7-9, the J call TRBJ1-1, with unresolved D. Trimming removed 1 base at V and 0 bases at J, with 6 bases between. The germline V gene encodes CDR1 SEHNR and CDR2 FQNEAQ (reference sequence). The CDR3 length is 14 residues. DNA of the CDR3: TGTGCCAGCAGCTTAGACGGAATGAACACTGAAGCTTTCTTT. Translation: CASSLDGMNTEAFF. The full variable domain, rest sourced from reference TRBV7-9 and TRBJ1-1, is DTGVSQNPRHKITKRGQNVTFRCDPISEHNRLYWYRQTLGQGPEFLTYFQNEAQLEKSRLLSDRFSAERPKGSFSTLEIQRTEQGDSAMYLCASSLDGMNTEAFFGQGTRLTVV.

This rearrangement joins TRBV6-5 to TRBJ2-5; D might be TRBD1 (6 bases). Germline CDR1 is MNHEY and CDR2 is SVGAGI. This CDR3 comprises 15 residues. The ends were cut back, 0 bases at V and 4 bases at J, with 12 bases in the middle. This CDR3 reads CASSYSGGAPETQYF. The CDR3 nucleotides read TGTGCCAGCAGTTACTCTGGGGGCGCCCCAGAGACCCAGTACTTC.

CDR3 amino acids: CASSKGLASTYEQYF. The CDR3 DNA follows: TGTGCCAGCAGTAAAGGACTAGCGAGTACCTACGAGCAGTACTTC. The chain is built from TRBV28 and TRBJ2-7; 9 bases align to TRBD2. The CDR3 totals 15 residues. J lost 2 bases, V lost 5 bases, and 7 bases had no gene match. CDR1 MDHEN and CDR2 SYDVKM come from the germline V gene. Full variable domain (outside the CDR3, taken from reference TRBV28 and TRBJ2-7): DVKVTQSSRYLVKRTGEKVFLECVQDMDHENMFWYRQDPGLGLRLIYFSYDVKMKEKGDIPEGYSVSREKKERFSLILESASTNQTSMYLCASSKGLASTYEQYFGPGTRLTVT.

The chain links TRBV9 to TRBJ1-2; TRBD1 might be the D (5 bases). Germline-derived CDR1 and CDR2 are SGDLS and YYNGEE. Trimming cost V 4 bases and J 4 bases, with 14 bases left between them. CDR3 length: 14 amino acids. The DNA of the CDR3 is TGTGCCAGCAGCACCCGACAGTCTTCCTATGGCTACACCTTC. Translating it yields CASSTRQSSYGYTF. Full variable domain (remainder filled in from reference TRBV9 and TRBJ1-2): DSGVTQTPKHLITATGQRVTLRCSPRSGDLSVYWYQQSLDQGLQFLIQYYNGEERAKGNILERFSAQQFPDLHSELNLSSLELGDSALYFCASSTRQSSYGYTFGSGTRLTVV.

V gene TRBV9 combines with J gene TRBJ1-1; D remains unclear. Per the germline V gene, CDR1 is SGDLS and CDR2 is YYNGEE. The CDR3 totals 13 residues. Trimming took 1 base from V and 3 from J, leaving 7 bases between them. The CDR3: CASSVSADTEAFF. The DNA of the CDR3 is TGTGCCAGCAGCGTAAGTGCTGACACTGAAGCTTTCTTT.

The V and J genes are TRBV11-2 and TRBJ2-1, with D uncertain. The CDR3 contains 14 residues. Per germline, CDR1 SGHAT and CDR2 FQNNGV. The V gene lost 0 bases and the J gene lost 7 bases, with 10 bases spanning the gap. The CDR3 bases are TGTGCCAGCAGCTTAGACCCTTTGGGAAATGAGCAGTTCTTC. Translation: CASSLDPLGNEQFF.

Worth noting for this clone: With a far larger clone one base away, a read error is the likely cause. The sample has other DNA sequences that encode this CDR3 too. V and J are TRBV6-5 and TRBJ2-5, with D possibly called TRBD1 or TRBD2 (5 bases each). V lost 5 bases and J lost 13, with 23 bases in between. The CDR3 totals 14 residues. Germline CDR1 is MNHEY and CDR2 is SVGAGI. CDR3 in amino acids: CASSRQEGPNTRYF. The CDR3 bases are TGTGCCAGCAGTAGACAAGAGGGACCCAATACACGGTACTTC.

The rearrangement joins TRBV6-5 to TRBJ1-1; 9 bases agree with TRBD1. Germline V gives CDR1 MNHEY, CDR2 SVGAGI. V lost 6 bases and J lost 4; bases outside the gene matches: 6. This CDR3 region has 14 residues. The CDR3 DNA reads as TGTGCCAGCAGGTGGACAGGGGCCCCCACTGAAGCTTTCTTT. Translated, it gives CASRWTGAPTEAFF.

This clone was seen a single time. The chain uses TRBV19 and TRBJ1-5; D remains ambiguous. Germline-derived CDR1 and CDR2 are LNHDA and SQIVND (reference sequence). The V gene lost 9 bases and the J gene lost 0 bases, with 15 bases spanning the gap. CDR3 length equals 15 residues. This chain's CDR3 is CASSMMAYSNQPQHF. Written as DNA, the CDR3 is TGTGCCAGCTCTATGATGGCTTATAGCAATCAGCCCCAGCATTTT.

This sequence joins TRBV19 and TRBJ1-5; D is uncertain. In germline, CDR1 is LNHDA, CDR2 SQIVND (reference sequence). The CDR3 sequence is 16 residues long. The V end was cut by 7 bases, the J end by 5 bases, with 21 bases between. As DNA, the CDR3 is TGTGCCAGTACCCGCCCGGGCTGGGCGTACGATCAGCCCCAGCATTTT. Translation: CASTRPGWAYDQPQHF.

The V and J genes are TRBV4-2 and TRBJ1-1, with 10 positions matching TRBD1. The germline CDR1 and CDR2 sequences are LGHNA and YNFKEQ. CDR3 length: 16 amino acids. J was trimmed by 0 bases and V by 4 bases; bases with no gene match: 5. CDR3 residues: CASSPGTGDLNTEAFF. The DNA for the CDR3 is TGTGCCAGCAGCCCCGGGACAGGGGATCTGAACACTGAAGCTTTCTTT.

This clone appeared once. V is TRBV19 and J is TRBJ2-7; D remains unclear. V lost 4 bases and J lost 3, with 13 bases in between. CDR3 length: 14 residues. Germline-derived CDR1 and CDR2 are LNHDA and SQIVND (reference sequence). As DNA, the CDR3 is TGTGCCAGTAGTAAATATGTGGGGATCTACGAGCAGTACTTC. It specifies CASSKYVGIYEQYF.

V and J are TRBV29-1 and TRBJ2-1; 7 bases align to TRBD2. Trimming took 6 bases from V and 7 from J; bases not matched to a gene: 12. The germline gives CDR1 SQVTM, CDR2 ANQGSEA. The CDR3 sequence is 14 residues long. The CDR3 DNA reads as TGCAGCGTCCAGACTAGCTCTATCGGTAATGAGCAGTTCTTC. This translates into CSVQTSSIGNEQFF.

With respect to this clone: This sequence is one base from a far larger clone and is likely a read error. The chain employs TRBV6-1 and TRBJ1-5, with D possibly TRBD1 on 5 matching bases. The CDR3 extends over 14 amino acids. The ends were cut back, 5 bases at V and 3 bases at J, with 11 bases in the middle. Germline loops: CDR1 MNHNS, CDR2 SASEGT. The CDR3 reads CASSPVGPNQPQHF. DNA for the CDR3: TGTGCCAGCAGTCCAGTGGGGCCCAATCAGCCCCAGCATTTT.

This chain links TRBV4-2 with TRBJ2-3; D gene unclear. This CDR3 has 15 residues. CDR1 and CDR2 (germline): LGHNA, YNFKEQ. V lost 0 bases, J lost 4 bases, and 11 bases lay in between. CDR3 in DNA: TGTGCCAGCAGCCAAGAAGGGCTCATACCAGATACGCAGTATTTT. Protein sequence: CASSQEGLIPDTQYF.

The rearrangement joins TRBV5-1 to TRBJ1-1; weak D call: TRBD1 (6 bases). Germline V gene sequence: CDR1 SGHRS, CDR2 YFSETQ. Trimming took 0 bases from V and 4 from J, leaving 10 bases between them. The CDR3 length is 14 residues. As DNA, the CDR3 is TGCGCCAGCAGCTTGGACGGGGGCGGCACTGAAGCTTTCTTT. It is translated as CASSLDGGGTEAFF.

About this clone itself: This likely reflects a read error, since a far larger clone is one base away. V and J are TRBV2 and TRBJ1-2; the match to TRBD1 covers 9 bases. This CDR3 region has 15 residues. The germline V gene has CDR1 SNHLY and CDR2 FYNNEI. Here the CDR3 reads CAGSTGTGFGYGYTF. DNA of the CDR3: TGTGCCGGCAGCACCGGGACAGGGTTTGGGTATGGCTACACCTTC.

The CDR3 region has the DNA TGCAGCGTCAGGGGTGAGTCGGACTATGGCTACACCTTC. Translating gives CSVRGESDYGYTF. The chain employs TRBV29-1 and TRBJ1-2, with D possibly being TRBD1 (6 bases). Germline V gene data show CDR1 as SQVTM and CDR2 as ANQGSEA. There are 13 residues in the CDR3. Trimming took off 6 bases at V and 3 bases at J, with 14 bases between the two ends.

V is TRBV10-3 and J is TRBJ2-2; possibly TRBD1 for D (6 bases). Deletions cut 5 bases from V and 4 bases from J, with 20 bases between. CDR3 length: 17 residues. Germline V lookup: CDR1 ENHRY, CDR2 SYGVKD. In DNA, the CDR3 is TGTGCCATCAGTAGAAAGAAAGAGACAGGACCCACCGGGGAGCTGTTTTTT. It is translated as CAISRKKETGPTGELFF.

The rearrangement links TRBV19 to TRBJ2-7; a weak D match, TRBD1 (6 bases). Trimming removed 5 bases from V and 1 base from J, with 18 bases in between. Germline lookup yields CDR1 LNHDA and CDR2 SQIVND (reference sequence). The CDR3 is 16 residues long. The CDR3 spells CASSPAPDSPSYEQYF. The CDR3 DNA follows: TGTGCCAGTAGTCCCGCCCCGGACAGCCCTTCCTACGAGCAGTACTTC.

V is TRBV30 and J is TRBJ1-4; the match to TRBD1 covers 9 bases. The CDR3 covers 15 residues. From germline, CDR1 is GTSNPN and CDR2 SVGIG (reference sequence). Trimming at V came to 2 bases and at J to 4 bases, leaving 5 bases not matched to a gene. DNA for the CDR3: TGTGCCTGGAGTTTCCGGGACAGGGATAATGAAAAACTGTTTTTT. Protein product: CAWSFRDRDNEKLFF.

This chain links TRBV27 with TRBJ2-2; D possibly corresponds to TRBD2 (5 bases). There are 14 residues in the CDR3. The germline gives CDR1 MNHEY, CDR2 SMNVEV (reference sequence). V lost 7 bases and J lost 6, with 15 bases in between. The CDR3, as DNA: TGTGCCAGCAAAGCCCATCTAGCCTCCGGGGAGCTGTTTTTT. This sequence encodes CASKAHLASGELFF.

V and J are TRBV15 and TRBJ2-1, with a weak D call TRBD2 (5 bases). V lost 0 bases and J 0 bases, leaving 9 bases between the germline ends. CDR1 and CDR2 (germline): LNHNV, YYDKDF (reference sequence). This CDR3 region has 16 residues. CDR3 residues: CATSRDGGNSYNEQFF. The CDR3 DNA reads TGTGCCACCAGCAGAGATGGAGGCAACTCCTACAATGAGCAGTTCTTC. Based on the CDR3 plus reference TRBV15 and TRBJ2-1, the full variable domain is DAMVIQNPRYQVTQFGKPVTLSCSQTLNHNVMYWYQQKSSQAPKLLFHYYDKDFNNEADTPDNFQSRRPNTSFCFLDIRSPGLGDTAMYLCATSRDGGNSYNEQFFGPGTRLTVL.

CDR3 region: CASSFGRGTEAFF. The CDR3 region has the DNA TGTGCCAGCAGCTTCGGCAGGGGCACTGAAGCTTTCTTT. The V call is TRBV11-2, the J call TRBJ1-1; D is possibly TRBD1 (6 bases). Germline values: CDR1 SGHAT, CDR2 FQNNGV. This CDR3 has 13 residues. With 3 bases removed from V and 4 bases from J, the gap between germline ends came to 9 bases. Full variable domain (missing parts from reference TRBV11-2 and TRBJ1-1): EAGVAQSPRYKIIEKRQSVAFWCNPISGHATLYWYQQILGQGPKLLIQFQNNGVVDDSQLPKDRFSAERLKGVDSTLKIQPAKLEDSAVYLCASSFGRGTEAFFGQGTRLTVV.

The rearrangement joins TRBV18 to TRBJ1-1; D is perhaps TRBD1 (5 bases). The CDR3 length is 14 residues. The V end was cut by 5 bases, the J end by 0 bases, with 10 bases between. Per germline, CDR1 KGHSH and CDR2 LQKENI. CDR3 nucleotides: TGTGCCAGCTCATTTGACAGACTGAACACTGAAGCTTTCTTT. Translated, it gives CASSFDRLNTEAFF.

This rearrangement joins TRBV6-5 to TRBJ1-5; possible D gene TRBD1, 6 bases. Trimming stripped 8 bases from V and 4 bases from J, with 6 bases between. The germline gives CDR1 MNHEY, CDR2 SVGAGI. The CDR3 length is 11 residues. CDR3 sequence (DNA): TGTGCCAGCGACAGGAATCAGCCCCAGCATTTT. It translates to CASDRNQPQHF.